This T cell receptor (beta chain) was documented in a study of blood T cells in healthy people across ages. CDR3 length: 15 amino acids. V lost 6 bases and J lost 3, with 17 bases in between. Looked up from germline, CDR1 is SGHTA and CDR2 is FQGNSA. Sample-barcoded 5' priming and a J-beta primer mix drove a second PCR of about 6 to 12 cycles. Every molecule of cDNA carried a tag from a template-switch adaptor with 12 random nucleotides. Each CDR3 protein gets one entry after TCRdb re-called the 5' RACE reads with MiXCR. There are 700,000 or so distinct CDR3 sequences in the sample; 35% to 50% occur only once, and approximately 29% lies in the top ten.

This clonotype was obtained from a man aged 80 or over in good health. V is TRBV7-2 and J is TRBJ1-2; the D is unclear. Sequencing was performed on blood. CDR3 DNA sequence: TGTGCCAGCAGTTCGGACGGACGGCAGGACTATGGCTACACCTTC. Translation gives CASSSDGRQDYGYTF.